A selection of T cell receptor beta chains follows, all from one sample in a study of cytomegalovirus exposure and HLA in healthy donors. Profiling relied on immunoSEQ multiplex PCR, and the TCRdb table lists in-frame clones only, not all of them. The sample carries about 170,000 clones, roughly 85% recorded once. Material: PBMCs. The receptors here all came from a male donor in good health and CMV-seronegative. The CDR3 runs from the conserved cysteine through the conserved F or W. The order of the fields is J gene, CDR3 length, V gene, clone size, D gene, CDR3 protein, CDR3 DNA. A D gene is named only where the DNA matches it firmly. Rows may omit the clone size; those that give it use once, few, many or a size class.

j_gene: TRBJ2-7
len: 14
v_gene: TRBV7-2
abundance: -
d_gene: -
CDR3aa: CASKPDYTWGEQYF
CDR3nt: TGTGCCAGCAAACCGGACTACACATGGGGGGAGCAGTACTTC

j_gene: TRBJ2-7
len: 15
v_gene: TRBV9
abundance: once
d_gene: -
CDR3aa: CASSVAGTSSYEQYF
CDR3nt: TGTGCCAGCAGCGTGGCAGGCACGAGCTCCTACGAGCAGTACTTC

j_gene: TRBJ1-5
len: 12
v_gene: TRBV7-9
abundance: few
d_gene: -
CDR3aa: CSSSLPDQPQHF
CDR3nt: TGTTCCAGCAGCTTACCAGATCAGCCCCAGCATTTT

j_gene: TRBJ1-3
len: 11
v_gene: TRBV20-1
abundance: -
d_gene: -
CDR3aa: CSARRADTIYF
CDR3nt: TGCAGTGCTAGGAGAGCGGACACCATATATTTT

j_gene: TRBJ1-5
len: 15
v_gene: TRBV6-5
abundance: -
d_gene: TRBD1
CDR3aa: CASSARTGYNQPQHF
CDR3nt: TGTGCCAGCAGTGCCAGGACAGGGTACAATCAGCCCCAGCATTTT

j_gene: TRBJ2-3
len: 15
v_gene: TRBV14
abundance: -
d_gene: -
CDR3aa: CASSQVPRYTDTQYF
CDR3nt: TGTGCCAGCAGCCAAGTTCCCAGGTACACAGATACGCAGTATTTT

j_gene: TRBJ2-1
len: 12
v_gene: TRBV18
abundance: -
d_gene: -
CDR3aa: CASSPRDNEQFF
CDR3nt: TGTGCCAGCTCACCCCGGGACAATGAGCAGTTCTTC

j_gene: TRBJ1-2
len: 14
v_gene: TRBV6-5
abundance: few
d_gene: -
CDR3aa: CASSYVRTTGGYTF
CDR3nt: TGTGCCAGCAGTTACGTCCGGACCACGGGGGGCTACACCTTC

j_gene: TRBJ2-2
len: 14
v_gene: TRBV5-1
abundance: -
d_gene: -
CDR3aa: CASSTDSTTGELFF
CDR3nt: TGCGCCAGCAGCACCGACAGTACCACCGGGGAGCTGTTTTTT

j_gene: TRBJ2-3
len: 13
v_gene: TRBV11-1
abundance: few
d_gene: -
CDR3aa: CASRRRGTDTQYF
CDR3nt: TGTGCCAGTCGGCGGCGGGGCACAGATACGCAGTATTTT

j_gene: TRBJ2-5
len: 15
v_gene: TRBV14
abundance: -
d_gene: TRBD1
CDR3aa: CASSPPGQGMETQYF
CDR3nt: TGTGCCAGCAGCCCTCCGGGACAGGGTATGGAGACCCAGTACTTC

j_gene: TRBJ1-4
len: 14
v_gene: TRBV27
abundance: few
d_gene: -
CDR3aa: CASSSGTFNEKLFF
CDR3nt: TGTGCCAGCAGTTCCGGGACTTTTAATGAAAAACTGTTTTTT

j_gene: TRBJ2-7
len: 15
v_gene: TRBV19
abundance: -
d_gene: -
CDR3aa: CASSLPSGIVYEQYF
CDR3nt: TGTGCCAGTAGTCTCCCCAGCGGCATTGTCTACGAGCAGTACTTC

j_gene: TRBJ2-3
len: 13
v_gene: TRBV4-1
abundance: -
d_gene: -
CDR3aa: CASGGTSTDTQYF
CDR3nt: TGCGCCAGCGGCGGCACGAGCACAGATACGCAGTATTTT

j_gene: TRBJ2-7
len: 15
v_gene: TRBV27
abundance: -
d_gene: TRBD1
CDR3aa: CASRKPGQGAYEQYF
CDR3nt: TGTGCCAGCAGGAAACCGGGACAGGGGGCCTACGAGCAGTACTTC

j_gene: TRBJ1-3
len: 16
v_gene: TRBV5-6
abundance: few
d_gene: -
CDR3aa: CASSPVPASSGNTIYF
CDR3nt: TGTGCCAGCAGCCCGGTGCCCGCATCCTCTGGAAACACCATATATTTT

j_gene: TRBJ1-5
len: 15
v_gene: TRBV19
abundance: -
d_gene: TRBD1
CDR3aa: CASLRTGGGSQPQHF
CDR3nt: TGTGCCAGCCTGCGGACAGGGGGCGGGTCCCAGCCCCAGCATTTT

j_gene: TRBJ1-4
len: 11
v_gene: TRBV25-1
abundance: few
d_gene: -
CDR3aa: CASATNEKLFF
CDR3nt: TGTGCCTCAGCAACTAATGAAAAACTGTTTTTT

j_gene: TRBJ2-7
len: 14
v_gene: TRBV10-2
abundance: -
d_gene: -
CDR3aa: CASSRQASSYEQYF
CDR3nt: TGCGCCAGCAGTAGACAGGCGAGCTCCTACGAGCAGTACTTC

j_gene: TRBJ2-5
len: 13
v_gene: TRBV6-6
abundance: -
d_gene: -
CDR3aa: CASSYPGGETQYF
CDR3nt: TGTGCCAGCAGTTACCCAGGGGGGGAGACCCAGTACTTC

j_gene: TRBJ1-5
len: 14
v_gene: TRBV9
abundance: -
d_gene: -
CDR3aa: CASSVGPDYEPQHF
CDR3nt: TGTGCCAGCAGCGTAGGGCCAGACTACGAGCCCCAGCATTTT

j_gene: TRBJ1-2
len: 13
v_gene: TRBV11-2
abundance: -
d_gene: TRBD1
CDR3aa: CASRAGTGGGYTF
CDR3nt: TGTGCCAGCAGGGCAGGGACAGGGGGTGGCTACACCTTC

j_gene: TRBJ1-2
len: 13
v_gene: TRBV6-1
abundance: few
d_gene: -
CDR3aa: CASSEPGNYGYTF
CDR3nt: TGTGCCAGCAGTGAGCCGGGGAACTATGGCTACACCTTC

j_gene: TRBJ2-3
len: 18
v_gene: TRBV5-6
abundance: -
d_gene: -
CDR3aa: CASSLVGAIADSTDTQYF
CDR3nt: TGTGCCAGCAGCTTGGTCGGCGCGATAGCGGATAGCACAGATACGCAGTATTTT

j_gene: TRBJ2-7
len: 16
v_gene: TRBV7-3
abundance: -
d_gene: TRBD1
CDR3aa: CASSLRGDRFGYEQYF
CDR3nt: TGTGCCAGCAGCTTACGTGGGGACAGGTTTGGTTACGAGCAGTACTTC

j_gene: TRBJ1-2
len: 13
v_gene: TRBV19
abundance: -
d_gene: -
CDR3aa: CASSRGANYGYTF
CDR3nt: TGTGCCAGTAGCAGAGGAGCTAACTATGGCTACACCTTC

j_gene: TRBJ2-7
len: 14
v_gene: TRBV28
abundance: -
d_gene: -
CDR3aa: CASRESGELYEQYF
CDR3nt: TGTGCCAGCAGGGAGTCGGGGGAACTCTACGAGCAGTACTTC

j_gene: TRBJ1-5
len: 15
v_gene: TRBV11-2
abundance: -
d_gene: -
CDR3aa: CASSVGQSSNQPQHF
CDR3nt: TGTGCCAGCAGCGTTGGACAGTCGAGCAATCAGCCCCAGCATTTT

j_gene: TRBJ1-2
len: 15
v_gene: TRBV19
abundance: -
d_gene: -
CDR3aa: CASSMAGGTNYGYTF
CDR3nt: TGTGCCAGTAGTATGGCCGGGGGGACTAACTATGGCTACACCTTC

j_gene: TRBJ1-6
len: 19
v_gene: TRBV11-3
abundance: -
d_gene: -
CDR3aa: CASSLDRLGNPHYNSPLHF
CDR3nt: TGTGCCAGCAGCTTAGACCGCCTGGGCAACCCTCACTATAATTCACCCCTCCACTTT

j_gene: TRBJ2-3
len: 16
v_gene: TRBV28
abundance: -
d_gene: TRBD2
CDR3aa: CASSSGTSGYTDTQYF
CDR3nt: TGTGCCAGCAGTTCAGGGACTAGCGGGTACACAGATACGCAGTATTTT

j_gene: TRBJ2-7
len: 15
v_gene: TRBV5-8
abundance: -
d_gene: -
CDR3aa: CASSLEFGTHYEQYF
CDR3nt: TGTGCCAGCAGCTTGGAATTCGGGACACATTACGAGCAGTACTTC

j_gene: TRBJ2-1
len: 12
v_gene: TRBV11-3
abundance: -
d_gene: -
CDR3aa: CASSSAYNEQFF
CDR3nt: TGTGCCAGCAGCTCCGCCTACAATGAGCAGTTCTTC

j_gene: TRBJ2-1
len: 14
v_gene: TRBV6-5
abundance: -
d_gene: -
CDR3aa: CASSYSRGGNEQFF
CDR3nt: TGTGCCAGCAGTTACTCCCGAGGGGGCAATGAGCAGTTCTTC

j_gene: TRBJ2-2
len: 16
v_gene: TRBV4-2
abundance: -
d_gene: -
CDR3aa: CASSQETDSNTGELFF
CDR3nt: TGTGCCAGCAGCCAAGAGACGGACAGTAACACCGGGGAGCTGTTTTTT